This TCR beta chain was identified in a study of blood T cell repertoires in COVID-19 (dated by TCRdb to 2020 to 2022). Notes on the research overall: Samples covering the acute and convalescent phases of COVID-19 were provided by collaborators in the United States, Italy and Spain. The material from the prospective study consisted of cDNA or gDNA derived from T cells, B-cell-depleted T cells, or PBMCs. Subjects who had been exposed to COVID-19, were actively infected with it, or had recovered from it provided the deeply sampled blood TCRbeta repertoires that made up the dataset. A freely available public database, intended as a resource for researchers studying the immune response to SARS-CoV-2, is where the repertoires were released. Samples were obtained from the ongoing ImmuneRACE study (first 160 participants) and from 1,254 subjects provided by 6 global collaborators. The sample metadata nearly always contained a de-identified subject ID, COVID-19 status, age in years and sex. HLA class I and class II types, where available, came from metadata supplied by the sample provider rather than from assay-based typing.

TCRbeta CDR3 regions were amplified from genomic DNA using the immunoSEQ Assay, a bias-controlled multiplex PCR. As for the authors' bioinformatics: The number of nucleated cells in each sample was estimated by amplification of reference gene primers within the assay. To quantify the absolute abundance of each unique TCRbeta CDR3 rearrangement, sequence reads were collapsed and filtered. For each sample, productive Simpson clonality was calculated as the square root of Simpson's diversity index across productive rearrangements. TCRdb stores this immuneACCESS table with in-frame sequences only. Part of the clones is absent; in the studies checked, under half of the shortfall reflects unresolved V genes, and no reason is known for the rest. V and J calls and clone size are copied from that table; D and trimming were computed from the DNA. Here the sample has tens of thousands of clones; more than 75% occur a single time. The ten largest clonotypes hold roughly 15% of the sample.

To note about this clone: Its antigen is currently not known. Within one base of it there is no much larger clone, and no base qualities were kept.

Compared with germline, V lacks 5 bases and J lacks 4 bases; bases without a gene match: 10. In the germline V gene (reference sequence), CDR1 corresponds to LNHDA and CDR2 to SQIVND. Its CDR3 holds 17 amino acids, cysteine through phenylalanine. CDR3 DNA is the only sequence kept; it has 51 bases, read in frame from the first base. Overall results and qualifications from the work: The quantity of clinical and demographic metadata differed by source and by participant and was supplied without curation.

Collaborating institutions collected whole blood in K2EDTA tubes following their own protocols. For TCRbeta analysis, collaborator samples were shipped as frozen whole blood, as isolated PBMCs, or as DNA extracted from either sample type. Sequencing was done on a sample of peripheral blood. The sequence came from a woman aged 70-85 years with acute or convalescent COVID-19. The rearrangement combines TRBV19 with TRBJ1-6, and 8 bases in between align with TRBD1. The DNA sequence reads TGTGCCAGTAGTGGCAGGGGGCCGGGGGTTTATAATTCACCCCTCCACTTT. The encoded protein is CASSGRGPGVYNSPLHF. Supplemented by the reference TRBV19 and TRBJ1-6 proteins around the CDR3, the complete variable domain is DGGITQSPKYLFRKEGQNVTLSCEQNLNHDAMYWYRQDPGQGLRLIYYSQIVNDFQKGDIAEGYSVSREKKESFPLTVTSAQKNPTAFYLCASSGRGPGVYNSPLHFGNGTRLTVT.